This T cell receptor (beta chain) was identified in a study of blood T cell repertoires in COVID-19. In the authors' methods: Reference gene primer amplification gave estimated nucleated cell counts. Measured with immunoSEQ multiplex PCR; TCRdb has only the in-frame clones, and not every one. Clone size and the V and J calls come from that table; the DNA yielded D and trimming. The sample includes 250,000 to 300,000 clones, about nine tenths of them seen just once. This sequence originates from a woman aged 25 to 39 with COVID-19, enrolled during active disease. The sequencing input was peripheral blood.

The CDR3 DNA is TGTGCCAGCAGTCCTTTAGCGGGGGTCACAGATACGCAGTATTTT. Translation gives CASSPLAGVTDTQYF. The chain couples TRBV27 to TRBJ2-3; 9 bases align to TRBD2. Germline CDR1 reads MNHEY; CDR2 reads SMNVEV (reference sequence). CDR3 length equals 15 residues. V lost 5 bases and J lost 2; bases outside the gene matches: 5.